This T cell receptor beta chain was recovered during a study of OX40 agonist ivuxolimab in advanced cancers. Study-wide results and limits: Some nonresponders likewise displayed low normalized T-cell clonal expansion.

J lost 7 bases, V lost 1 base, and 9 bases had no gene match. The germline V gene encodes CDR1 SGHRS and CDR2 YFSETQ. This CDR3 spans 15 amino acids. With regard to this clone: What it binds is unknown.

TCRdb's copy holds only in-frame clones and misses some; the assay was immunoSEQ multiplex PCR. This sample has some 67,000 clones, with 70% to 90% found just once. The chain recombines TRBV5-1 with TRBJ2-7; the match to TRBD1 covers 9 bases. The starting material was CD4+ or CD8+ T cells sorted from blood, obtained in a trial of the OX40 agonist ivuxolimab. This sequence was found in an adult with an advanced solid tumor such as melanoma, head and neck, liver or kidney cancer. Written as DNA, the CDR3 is TGCGCCAGCAGCTTGCGACAGGGGGGTATCGGTGAGCAGTACTTC. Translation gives CASSLRQGGIGEQYF.